This TCR beta chain appears in the sequencing data of a study of control samples from healthy donors and cancer patients. Repertoires were generated with immunoSEQ multiplex PCR, while TCRdb's copy carries only in-frame clones and drops some. The sample carries about 150,000 clones, more than 85% recorded once. The V segment lost 0 bases and the J segment 1 base; nucleotides outside the gene matches: 2. This CDR3 has 17 residues. Germline lookup yields CDR1 SGHRS and CDR2 YFSETQ. Sequences were obtained from blood. The sequence came from a man between 18 and 29 years old in good health. The J gene is TRBJ2-1, the V gene TRBV5-1; 12 bases align to TRBD2. The CDR3 protein is CASSLAGLAGSYNEQFF. CDR3 nucleotides: TGCGCCAGCAGCTTGGCCGGACTAGCGGGATCCTACAATGAGCAGTTCTTC.